Listed here is a single T cell receptor beta chain. Its antigen is undetermined. The sample belongs to a study of cytomegalovirus exposure and HLA in healthy donors. Study context: The use of the same platform for the 100 to 150 validation repertoires and the roughly 730 first-cohort repertoires was reported by a later analysis. Study-wide points: Researchers counted roughly 150 TCR beta chains as cytomegalovirus-associated. TCR clusters originating in the first cohort tended to co-occur in the 120 validation repertoires, according to a later analysis.

TCRdb's table, derived via immunoSEQ multiplex PCR, lists solely in-frame clones and lacks some. The data show hundreds of thousands of clones, with approximately 84% seen just once and around 12% held by the top ten. The germline V and J ends were trimmed by 3 bases and 0 bases, with 9 bases remaining between them. CDR1 is SQVTM, CDR2 ANQGSEA, per germline. CDR3 length equals 15 residues. This rearrangement joins TRBV29-1 to TRBJ2-6, with D hard to call. This TCR came from a young man in good health and CMV-seropositive. Sequencing input: PBMCs. CDR3 nucleotides: TGCAGCGTTGACTCGAGCAACTCTGGGGCCAACGTCCTGACTTTC. Translated: CSVDSSNSGANVLTF.